The 25 T cell receptor beta chains presented below share a single source sample, sequenced in a study of regulatory T cells in long-lasting Graves disease. The time point was: persistent/refractory GD, antithyroid drugs over 5 years with positive TRAb. Scientists built the TCR library using RNA that was extracted from PBMCs. In building TCR beta libraries, iRepertoire HTBI primers were used together with Arm-PCR of CDR3 regions. Each CDR3 protein gets one entry after TCRdb re-called the multiplex PCR reads with MiXCR. The sample comprises 700,000 or so distinct CDR3 sequences, 25% to 30% of which are singletons, and roughly 46% rests with the top ten. Sequencing was performed on peripheral blood mononuclear cells (PBMCs), taken when the disease was refractory, from a patient treated with antithyroid drugs. These receptors came from a female donor with Graves disease.

Ten or more counts support this clonotype. A much larger clone is a single base away; this may be a read error. This chain connects TRBV12-3 or TRBV12-4 to TRBJ1-2; 7 bases fit TRBD1. V lost 3 bases to trimming and J lost 4 bases; unmatched junction nucleotides: 2. CDR3 length equals 13 residues. CDR3 region: CASSLTGIYGYTF. The CDR3 DNA reads TGTGCCAGCAGTTTGACAGGGATCTATGGCTACACCTTC.

The chain uses TRBV19 and TRBJ1-1, with D unclear. This CDR3 comprises 13 residues. Trimming took 5 bases from V and 6 from J, leaving 13 bases between them. Germline V gene lookup returns CDR1 LNHDA and CDR2 SQIVND (reference sequence). Here the CDR3 DNA reads TGTGCCAGTAGTGGTCAGCTTAACGCTGAAGCTTTCTTT. Translated, it gives CASSGQLNAEAFF.

This clonotype was observed a handful of times. This chain links TRBV11-2 with TRBJ1-3; maybe TRBD1 (5 bases). Germline values: CDR1 SGHAT, CDR2 FQNNGV. The CDR3 has 16 amino acids. V lost 1 base and J lost 0, with 10 bases in between. The CDR3 region has the DNA TGTGCCAGCAGCTTAGGGATAGGGACCTCTGGAAACACCATATATTTT. Protein sequence: CASSLGIGTSGNTIYF.

The chain is built from TRBV5-4 and TRBJ1-1; 8 bases are shared with TRBD1. CDR1 SGHNT and CDR2 YYREEE come from the germline V gene (reference sequence). The CDR3 spans 12 residues. V was clipped by 4 bases and J by 12 bases; unmatched bases: 8. This CDR3 is CASSPRTGITFF. For the CDR3, the DNA is TGTGCCAGCAGCCCCCGGACAGGGATAACTTTCTTT.

The rearrangement joins TRBV29-1 to TRBJ2-5; TRBD2 aligns across 9 bases. The CDR3 totals 14 residues. CDR1 is SQVTM, CDR2 ANQGSEA, per germline. With 2 bases clipped from V and 3 bases from J, the junction kept 4 bases outside the gene matches. CDR3 sequence reads: CSVEYLAGKETQYF. The DNA of the CDR3 is TGCAGCGTTGAATATCTAGCGGGGAAAGAGACCCAGTACTTC.

V and J are TRBV29-1 and TRBJ2-3; unclear D gene. The germline CDR1 and CDR2 sequences are SQVTM and ANQGSEA. CDR3 length equals 15 residues. Deletions cut 0 bases from V and 1 base from J, with 11 bases between. The CDR3 DNA follows: TGCAGCGTTGAAGATCGAGGCCCGGGCACAGATACGCAGTATTTT. It is translated as CSVEDRGPGTDTQYF.

A few counts support this clonotype. Sequence at one end of the junction differs from germline and may be a read error. The chain couples TRBV11-2 to TRBJ2-5; D possibly corresponds to TRBD2 (6 bases). This CDR3 comprises 15 residues. Germline V CDR1 and CDR2: SGHAT, FQNNGV. The CDR3 coding sequence is TGTGTCAGCAGCCAAGATGGACTACTCCAAGAGACCCAGTACTTC. It codes for CVSSQDGLLQETQYF.

The chain recombines TRBV20-1 with TRBJ2-1, with 9 bases aligning to TRBD2. Germline CDR1 reads DFQATT; CDR2 reads SNEGSKA (reference sequence). CDR3 length: 14 residues. Trimming removed 4 bases from V and 6 bases from J; junction bases left unmatched: 7. The CDR3 coding sequence is TGCAGTGCTACGGCGGGAGGGAGGGCCAATGAGCAGTTCTTC. The encoded protein is CSATAGGRANEQFF.

This chain links TRBV6-1 with TRBJ2-5; D not resolved. The length of the CDR3 is 13 residues. V lost 0 bases and J lost 4, with 6 bases in between. In germline, CDR1 is MNHNS, CDR2 SASEGT. The CDR3 DNA sequence: TGTGCCAGCAGTGAAGCCACCCCAGAGACCCAGTACTTC. Protein sequence: CASSEATPETQYF.

This clonotype has more than one count but fewer than ten. The chain employs TRBV5-5 and TRBJ1-1, with D uncertain. The CDR3 is made up of 14 amino acids. Germline CDR1 is SGHKS and CDR2 is YYEKEE (reference sequence). The V and J ends lost 5 bases and 0 bases respectively, with 11 bases between them. The CDR3 spells CASSHQRMNTEAFF. CDR3 in DNA: TGTGCCAGCAGTCATCAACGGATGAACACTGAAGCTTTCTTT.

The rearrangement joins TRBV10-3 to TRBJ2-7; TRBD2 matches at 7 bases. Germline V gene lookup returns CDR1 ENHRY and CDR2 SYGVKD. V gave up 2 bases and J gave up 0 bases; unmatched junction bases: 1. The CDR3 sequence is 14 residues long. CDR3 nucleotide sequence: TGTGCCATCAGTGAGGCTAGCGGCTCCTACGAGCAGTACTTC. Protein: CAISEASGSYEQYF.

V usage is TRBV14 and J usage is TRBJ2-5; a possible D gene is TRBD1 (5 bases). From germline, CDR1 is SGHDN and CDR2 FVKESK. The CDR3 is 16 residues long. Between the trimmed V and J ends, which lost 2 bases and 3 bases, there was a span of 16 bases. CDR3 DNA: TGTGCCAGCAGCCAAATATGTTCCGGACAAGAAGAGACCCAGTACTTC. Protein product: CASSQICSGQEETQYF. The whole variable domain, filled in from reference TRBV14 and TRBJ2-5, reads EAGVTQFPSHSVIEKGQTVTLRCDPISGHDNLYWYRRVMGKEIKFLLHFVKESKQDESGMPNNRFLAERTGGTYSTLKVQPAELEDSGVYFCASSQICSGQEETQYFGPGTRLLVL.

This chain joins TRBV3-1 and TRBJ2-2, with a weak D call TRBD2 (5 bases). The CDR3 consists of 14 residues. Germline loops: CDR1 LGHDT, CDR2 YNNKEL (reference sequence). Trimming took off 1 base at V and 5 bases at J, with 8 bases between the two ends. CDR3 nucleotides: TGTGCCAGCAGCCAAGGAACTAGGACCGGGGAGCTGTTTTTT. Translated, it gives CASSQGTRTGELFF.

In this sample, this clonotype turned up once. The chain is built from TRBV12-3 or TRBV12-4 and TRBJ1-4; 8 bases are a match to TRBD1. V gave up 5 bases and J gave up 9 bases; unmatched junction bases: 11. The CDR3 runs 15 residues. CDR3 nucleotide sequence: TGTGCCAGCAGTGAAAGCAGGGGGCGCTGGAAAAAACTGTTTTTT. Its translation: CASSESRGRWKKLFF.

The V call is TRBV12-3 or TRBV12-4, the J call TRBJ1-2; D not certain. CDR3 length equals 18 residues. The V end lost 2 bases, the J end lost 0 bases, and 19 bases lay between the germline ends. The CDR3 sequence is CASSLPPETNPTNYGYTF. In nucleotides, the CDR3 is TGTGCCAGCAGTTTACCACCCGAGACGAACCCGACTAACTATGGCTACACCTTC.

V is TRBV7-9 and J is TRBJ1-5; D is perhaps TRBD1 (6 bases). The CDR3 is 16 amino acids. V dropped 0 bases and J dropped 6 bases, with 15 bases sitting between them. Germline CDR1 and CDR2: SEHNR and FQNEAQ (reference sequence). For the CDR3, the DNA is TGTGCCAGCAGCTTAGCATCCAGGGGATGGGTTCAGCCCCAGCATTTT. Its translation is CASSLASRGWVQPQHF.

V usage is TRBV12-3 or TRBV12-4 and J usage is TRBJ1-2; 7 positions match TRBD1. With V trimmed by 6 bases and J by 2 bases, 9 bases remained unmatched. CDR3 length: 15 residues. This chain's CDR3 is CASSLRQQGNYGYTF. For the CDR3, the DNA is TGTGCCAGCAGCCTCAGGCAACAGGGGAACTATGGCTACACCTTC.

There are many counts of this clonotype. V usage is TRBV12-3 or TRBV12-4 and J usage is TRBJ2-7; TRBD1 is a possible D gene (7 bases). The V end lost 0 bases, the J end lost 4 bases, and 13 bases lay between the germline ends. The CDR3 sequence is 15 residues long. CDR3 loop: CASSLAAGQRYEQYF. In DNA form, the CDR3 reads TGTGCCAGCAGTTTAGCGGCGGGACAGAGGTACGAGCAGTACTTC.

The rearrangement uses TRBV18 and TRBJ1-1, with D tentatively TRBD1 (5 bases). The germline V gene encodes CDR1 KGHSH and CDR2 LQKENI. Deletions cut 8 bases from V and 4 bases from J, with 11 bases between. This CDR3 spans 12 amino acids. CDR3 bases: TGTGCCAGCGAAGGGGAGAGCACTGAAGCTTTCTTT. Protein sequence: CASEGESTEAFF.

This clonotype has a handful of counts. J is TRBJ2-4 and V is TRBV6-1; 8 nucleotides line up with TRBD2. The junction had 13 bases not matched to a gene; V was cut back by 2 bases and J by 7 bases. The CDR3 length is 17 residues. CDR1 is MNHNS and CDR2 is SASEGT in the germline V gene. The CDR3 DNA sequence: TGTGCCAGCAGTGAACGCCCGGGAGGAGCGGGAGTGAACATTCAGTACTTC. Translation gives CASSERPGGAGVNIQYF.

The genes are TRBV20-1 and TRBJ2-7; D perhaps matches TRBD2 (6 bases). V shed 6 bases and J shed 2 bases, with 14 bases lying between them. This CDR3 is built from 13 residues. Germline V lookup: CDR1 DFQATT, CDR2 SNEGSKA (reference sequence). CDR3 sequence reads: CSASSVDAYEQYF. The CDR3 DNA is TGCAGTGCCTCTAGCGTGGACGCCTACGAGCAGTACTTC.

Of note for this clonotype: A much larger clonotype is one base distant, so this may be a read error. The chain uses TRBV2 and TRBJ1-2; 9 nucleotides agree with TRBD1. This CDR3 comprises 14 residues. From germline, CDR1 is SNHLY and CDR2 FYNNEI. The CDR3 reads CASSGDRGYYGHTF. In DNA, the CDR3 is TGTGCCAGCAGTGGAGACAGGGGGTACTATGGCCACACCTTC.

The chain carries TRBV20-1 and TRBJ2-3; TRBD2 matches at 12 bases. The germline gives CDR1 DFQATT, CDR2 SNEGSKA (reference sequence). The length of the CDR3 is 17 residues. With 1 base clipped from V and 2 bases from J, the junction kept 7 bases outside the gene matches. CDR3 bases: TGCAGTGCTAGAGGGGGACGGACTAGCGGGACCACAGATACGCAGTATTTT. Translated, it gives CSARGGRTSGTTDTQYF.

There are many counts of this clonotype. The V and J genes are TRBV2 and TRBJ1-2; no reliable D call. V lost 5 bases and J 2 bases, leaving 12 bases between the germline ends. Germline V gene data show CDR1 as SNHLY and CDR2 as FYNNEI. The CDR3 has 14 residues. The CDR3 coding sequence is TGTGCCAGCAGTCCGGCATCCGGGAACTATGGCTACACCTTC. Translating it yields CASSPASGNYGYTF.

V usage is TRBV19 and J usage is TRBJ1-5; D possibly corresponds to TRBD1 (5 bases). Germline V gene sequence: CDR1 LNHDA, CDR2 SQIVND (reference sequence). V lost 7 bases and J 7 bases, leaving 17 bases between the germline ends. CDR3 length equals 14 residues. CDR3 sequence: CASMFQGFDQPQHF. For the CDR3, the DNA is TGTGCCAGTATGTTTCAGGGTTTCGACCAGCCCCAGCATTTT.